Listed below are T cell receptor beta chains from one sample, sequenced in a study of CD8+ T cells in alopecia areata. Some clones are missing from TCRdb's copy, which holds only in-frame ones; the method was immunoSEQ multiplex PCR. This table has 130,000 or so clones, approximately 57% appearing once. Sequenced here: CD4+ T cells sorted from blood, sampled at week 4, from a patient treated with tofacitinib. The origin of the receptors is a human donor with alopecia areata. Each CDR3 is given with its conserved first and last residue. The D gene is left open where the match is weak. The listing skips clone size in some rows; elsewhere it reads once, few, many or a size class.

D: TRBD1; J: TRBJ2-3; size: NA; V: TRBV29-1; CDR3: CSVGQGVPDTQYF; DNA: TGCAGCGTGGGACAGGGGGTTCCAGATACGCAGTATTTT
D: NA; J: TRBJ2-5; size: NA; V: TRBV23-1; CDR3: CASSHTQETQYF; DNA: TGCGCCAGCAGTCATACACAAGAGACCCAGTACTTC
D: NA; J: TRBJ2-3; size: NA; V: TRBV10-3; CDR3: CAILRDPRTDTQYF; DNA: TGTGCCATCCTCCGGGACCCCCGCACAGATACGCAGTATTTT
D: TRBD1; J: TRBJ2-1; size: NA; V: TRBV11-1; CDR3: CASSFGDRIYNEQFF; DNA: TGTGCCAGCAGCTTTGGGGACAGGATCTACAATGAGCAGTTCTTC
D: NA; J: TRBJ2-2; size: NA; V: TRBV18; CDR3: CASSRLQGSAIRELFF; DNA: TGTGCCAGCTCACGCCTACAGGGTTCGGCAATCCGGGAGCTGTTTTTT
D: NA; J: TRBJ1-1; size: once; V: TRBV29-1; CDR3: CSVAGTLDTEAFF; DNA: TGCAGCGTCGCCGGAACTTTGGACACTGAAGCTTTCTTT
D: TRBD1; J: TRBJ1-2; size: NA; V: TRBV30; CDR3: CASDRGGYGYTF; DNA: TGTGCCTCTGACAGGGGAGGCTATGGCTACACCTTC
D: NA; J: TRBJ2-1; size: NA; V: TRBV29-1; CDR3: CSGERVWNEQFF; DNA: TGCAGCGGGGAAAGGGTGTGGAATGAGCAGTTCTTC
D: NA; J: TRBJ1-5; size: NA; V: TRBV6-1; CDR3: CASSVEGLGNQPQHF; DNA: TGTGCCAGCAGCGTAGAGGGGCTTGGCAATCAGCCCCAGCATTTT
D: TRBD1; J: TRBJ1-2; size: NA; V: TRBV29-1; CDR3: CSVAGRGRNYGYTF; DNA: TGCAGCGTCGCGGGCAGGGGGCGTAACTATGGCTACACCTTC
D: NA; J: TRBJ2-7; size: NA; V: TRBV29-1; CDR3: CSVEYRYEQYF; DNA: TGCAGCGTTGAGTACCGCTACGAGCAGTACTTC
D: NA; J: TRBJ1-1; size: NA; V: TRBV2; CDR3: CASTHPAGANTEAFF; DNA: TGTGCCAGCACCCACCCGGCGGGGGCAAACACTGAAGCTTTCTTT
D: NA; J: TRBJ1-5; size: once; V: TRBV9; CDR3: CASSGSAASNQPQHF; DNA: TGTGCCAGCAGCGGATCAGCAGCCAGCAATCAGCCCCAGCATTTT
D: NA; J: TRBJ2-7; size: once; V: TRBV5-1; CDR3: CASSLGSGRAYEQYF; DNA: TGCGCCAGCAGCTTGGGGTCCGGCAGGGCCTACGAGCAGTACTTC
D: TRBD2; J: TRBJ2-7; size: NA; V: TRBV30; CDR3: CAWSSWRAGPTYEQYF; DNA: TGTGCCTGGTCGTCATGGAGAGCGGGGCCCACCTACGAGCAGTACTTC
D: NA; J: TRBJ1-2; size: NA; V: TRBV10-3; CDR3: CAISESPEGNYGYTF; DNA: TGTGCCATCAGTGAGTCGCCTGAGGGGAACTATGGCTACACCTTC
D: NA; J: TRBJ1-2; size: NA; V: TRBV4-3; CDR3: CASSRVKEGGYTF; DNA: TGCGCCAGCAGCCGCGTTAAGGAGGGAGGCTACACCTTC
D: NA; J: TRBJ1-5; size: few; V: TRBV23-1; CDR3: CARYPEEVGQPQHF; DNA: TGCGCCAGATATCCTGAGGAGGTGGGTCAGCCCCAGCATTTT
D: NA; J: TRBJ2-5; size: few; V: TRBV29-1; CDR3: CSVYQETQYF; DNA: TGCAGCGTTTATCAAGAGACCCAGTACTTC
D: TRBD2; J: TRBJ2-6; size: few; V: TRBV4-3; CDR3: CASSRGLAGGGGANVLTF; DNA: TGCGCCAGCAGCCGGGGACTAGCGGGGGGAGGTGGGGCCAACGTCCTGACTTTC
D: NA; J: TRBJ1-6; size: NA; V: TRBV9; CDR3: CASSGPDGSPLHF; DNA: TGTGCCAGCAGCGGTCCTGATGGATCACCCCTCCACTTT
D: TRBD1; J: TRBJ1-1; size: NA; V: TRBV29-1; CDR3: CSVLTGPNTEAFF; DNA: TGCAGCGTTTTGACAGGGCCGAACACTGAAGCTTTCTTT
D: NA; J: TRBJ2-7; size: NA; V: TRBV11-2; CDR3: CASSLVTDEQYF; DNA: TGTGCCAGCAGCTTAGTGACAGACGAGCAGTACTTC
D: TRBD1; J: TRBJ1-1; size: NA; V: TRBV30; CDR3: CAWTSGTGRAFF; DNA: TGTGCCTGGACTTCCGGGACAGGGAGGGCTTTCTTT